Presented here are 11 T cell receptor beta chains from one specimen sequenced in a study of early T cells in non-severe SARS-CoV-2 infection. TCRdb reprocessed the 5' RACE reads with MiXCR, giving one entry per CDR3 protein. The sample includes about 48,000 distinct CDR3 sequences, around a tenth of them seen just once. Sequencing input: whole blood. These receptors all stem from an adult who was a healthcare worker with PCR-confirmed SARS-CoV-2 infection or an uninfected control (not recorded which).

J is TRBJ2-2 and V is TRBV2, with 7 nucleotides matching TRBD2. V gave up 10 bases and J gave up 5 bases; unmatched junction bases: 10. The length of the CDR3 is 14 residues. Germline-derived CDR1 and CDR2 are SNHLY and FYNNEI. This CDR3 is CATRRGDHTGELFF. As DNA, the CDR3 is TGTGCCACCAGACGGGGGGACCATACCGGGGAGCTGTTTTTT.

This clonotype was seen many times. The chain has TRBV9 and TRBJ2-7, with 12 positions matching TRBD2. The CDR3 is 14 amino acids. The trim removed 3 bases at V and 6 bases at J, leaving 4 bases unmatched. The germline CDR1 and CDR2 sequences are SGDLS and YYNGEE. CDR3 sequence (DNA): TGTGCCAGCAGCGCCGGGACTAGCGGGCTCGAGCAGTACTTC. It specifies CASSAGTSGLEQYF. The whole variable domain, filled in from reference TRBV9 and TRBJ2-7, reads DSGVTQTPKHLITATGQRVTLRCSPRSGDLSVYWYQQSLDQGLQFLIQYYNGEERAKGNILERFSAQQFPDLHSELNLSSLELGDSALYFCASSAGTSGLEQYFGPGTRLTVT.

This clonotype was counted many times. The chain carries TRBV5-5 and TRBJ2-2; D gene ambiguous. V was trimmed by 1 base and J by 4 bases, leaving 5 bases between them. This CDR3 comprises 13 residues. The germline CDR1 and CDR2 sequences are SGHKS and YYEKEE (reference sequence). CDR3 residues: CASSLIGTGELFF. CDR3 nucleotide sequence: TGTGCCAGCAGCTTGATCGGCACCGGGGAGCTGTTTTTT.

This clonotype was counted a few times. The chain recombines TRBV28 with TRBJ2-3; the match to TRBD1 covers 7 bases. V was pared by 6 bases and J by 4 bases, with 4 bases of the junction left unmatched. Germline loops: CDR1 MDHEN, CDR2 SYDVKM. This CDR3 spans 13 amino acids. The CDR3 bases are TGTGCCAGCAGCGACAGGGTGCCAGATACGCAGTATTTT. Protein sequence: CASSDRVPDTQYF.

This clonotype was detected ten times or more. DNA for the CDR3: TGTGCCAGCTCACCACCGGCAGGGGGGAGAGAGACCCAGTACTTC. Translation: CASSPPAGGRETQYF. This chain uses TRBV18 with TRBJ2-5; TRBD1 is a possible D gene (7 bases). The germline V gene has CDR1 KGHSH and CDR2 LQKENI. CDR3 length: 15 amino acids. V dropped 0 bases and J dropped 4 bases, with 12 bases sitting between them.

In its sample, this clonotype was seen a few times. The chain uses TRBV7-8 and TRBJ2-1, with D possibly matching TRBD2 (6 bases). The CDR3 loop spans 15 amino acids. Per the germline V gene, CDR1 is SGHVS and CDR2 is FQNEAQ. Trimming shortened V by 5 bases and J by 3 bases, and 14 bases separated the two germline ends. CDR3 nucleotides: TGTGCCAGCAGCCCAAAAGCCGGGGGCTACAATGAGCAGTTCTTC. This encodes CASSPKAGGYNEQFF.

In its sample, this clonotype was seen a few times. This chain uses TRBV7-6 with TRBJ1-1; D call uncertain. The germline gives CDR1 SGHVS, CDR2 FNYEAQ. The CDR3 is made up of 15 amino acids. V was shortened by 5 bases and J by 5 bases, with 18 bases between the two germline ends. DNA for the CDR3: TGTGCCAGCAGCCCCCGGAACGGAGACCCAACTGAAGCTTTCTTT. Amino acids: CASSPRNGDPTEAFF. Full variable domain (missing parts from reference TRBV7-6 and TRBJ1-1): GAGVSQSPRYKVTKRGQDVALRCDPISGHVSLYWYRQALGQGPEFLTYFNYEAQQDKSGLPNDRFSAERPEGSISTLTIQRTEQRDSAMYRCASSPRNGDPTEAFFGQGTRLTVV.

To note about this clonotype: Relative to the germline gene, one junction end is altered; a read error may explain this. The rearrangement joins TRBV25-1 to TRBJ1-2; 11 bases are shared with TRBD1. Germline V CDR1 and CDR2: MGHDK, SYGVNS. CDR3 length: 15 residues. As DNA, the CDR3 is TGTGCCAGCAGTGCCGCCGGGACAGGGGGATTCGGCTTCACCTTC. Protein: CASSAAGTGGFGFTF.

This clonotype occurred many times. V gene TRBV6-5 combines with J gene TRBJ2-7, with D perhaps TRBD1 (5 bases). The CDR3 is 13 residues long. Germline CDR1 MNHEY, CDR2 SVGAGI. Trimming took off 2 bases at V and 4 bases at J, with 9 bases between the two ends. CDR3 sequence: CASSYGAGYEQYF. In nucleotides, the CDR3 is TGTGCCAGCAGTTACGGGGCAGGGTACGAGCAGTACTTC.

This clonotype was observed many times. The genes are TRBV7-3 and TRBJ2-1; TRBD2 matches 12 bases. Germline V gives CDR1 SGHTA, CDR2 FQGTGA. This CDR3 comprises 15 residues. V dropped 8 bases and J dropped 7; count of bases not matched to a gene: 9. For the CDR3, the DNA is TGTGCCAGCTCAAGACTAGCGGGAGCGGCTAATGAGCAGTTCTTC. Protein: CASSRLAGAANEQFF. The full variable domain, with the rest looked up from reference TRBV7-3 and TRBJ2-1, is GAGVSQTPSNKVTEKGKYVELRCDPISGHTALYWYRQSLGQGPEFLIYFQGTGAADDSGLPNDRFFAVRPEGSVSTLKIQRTERGDSAVYLCASSRLAGAANEQFFGPGTRLTVL.

The J gene is TRBJ2-1, the V gene TRBV29-1; D is uncertain. V was trimmed by 4 bases and J by 6 bases, leaving 4 bases between them. Looked up from germline, CDR1 is SQVTM and CDR2 is ANQGSEA. The CDR3 is 10 amino acids. The CDR3 loop is CSVAGNEQFF. The CDR3, as DNA: TGCAGCGTTGCAGGCAATGAGCAGTTCTTC.